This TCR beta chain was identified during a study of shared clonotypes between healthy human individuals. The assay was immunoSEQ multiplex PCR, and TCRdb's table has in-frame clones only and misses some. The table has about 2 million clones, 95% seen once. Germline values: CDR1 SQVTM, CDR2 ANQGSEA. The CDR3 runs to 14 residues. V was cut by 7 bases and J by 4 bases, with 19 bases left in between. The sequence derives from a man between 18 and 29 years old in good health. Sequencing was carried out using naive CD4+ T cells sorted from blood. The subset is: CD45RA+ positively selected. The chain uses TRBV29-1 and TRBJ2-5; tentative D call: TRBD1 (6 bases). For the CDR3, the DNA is TGCAGCGCGGTATTAACAGGGAGATCAGAGACCCAGTACTTC. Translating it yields CSAVLTGRSETQYF.